The sequence of this T cell receptor beta chain was determined in a study of beta chain features in type 1 diabetes. Broader study findings: The naive, central memory and Treg TCRB repertoires looked more alike in patients than they did in healthy donors. Here, the possible influence of HLA type (on TCRB rearrangement) remained unresolved.

Only one heparinised blood draw was taken per donor, and its volume averaged approximately 0.11 L. Concerning this clone: Its specificity is not known.

CDR1 and CDR2 (germline): SGHTA, FQGNSA. V trimming: 5 bases; J trimming: 7 bases; junction bases outside the gene matches: 7. The CDR3 extends over 14 amino acids. The isolated RNA, all of it, was reverse transcribed, so expressed TCRB transcripts were what got sequenced. Approximately 3.5 million reads, on average, came from each naive, central memory and regulatory T cell sample. The protocol was immunoSEQ multiplex PCR, while the TCRdb copy is restricted to in-frame clones and leaves out a portion. Altogether hundreds of thousands of clones are present, about 14% being singletons, with the ten largest covering 0.025% to 0.03%.

Sequenced material: naive CD4+ T cells from blood. The receptor comes from a woman aged 40 to 50 in good health. This chain links TRBV7-2 with TRBJ2-7, with 11 bases matching TRBD1. The CDR3 protein is CASSTGQGAEEQYF. The DNA for the CDR3 is TGTGCCAGCAGCACCGGACAGGGGGCTGAAGAGCAGTACTTC.